The clone carrying this TCR beta chain showed up just a few times. Its antigen is not identified. The sequenced template was cDNA made from the entire isolated RNA. Profiling relied on immunoSEQ multiplex PCR, and the TCRdb table lists in-frame clones only, not all of them. The table includes roughly 350,000 clones, about 10% detected once. The data belong to a study of beta chain features in type 1 diabetes. Overall study: In age, gender and cell yields, patients were similar to healthy donors. Researchers looked at about 110 million sorted cells across all samples. General observations from the study: Among patients with Type 1 diabetes, TCRB CDR3s were moderately but significantly shorter in every one of the four CD4+ subsets.

Markers CD45RO/CCR7/CD25/CD127/CD95/CD27 served to sort CD4+ naive, central memory, regulatory and stem cell-like memory cells. CDR3 size: 17 residues. V lost 3 bases to trimming and J lost 7 bases; unmatched junction nucleotides: 10. Germline values: CDR1 SGHNT, CDR2 YENEEA. The V call is TRBV11-3, the J call TRBJ2-1, with 12 bases aligning to TRBD2. Sequencing was carried out using central memory CD4+ T cells from blood. The TCR originated in a man aged 25-45 years with type 1 diabetes. CDR3 amino acids: CASSLGSSGRAGNEQFF. The CDR3 nucleotides are TGTGCCAGCAGCTTGGGTTCTAGCGGGAGGGCCGGGAATGAGCAGTTCTTC.